The clone carrying this T cell receptor (beta chain) has a handful of counts. In the source study's methods: Amplification from reference gene primers served as the basis for estimated nucleated cell counts. Assay used: immunoSEQ multiplex PCR; TCRdb lists only in-frame clones, some missing. D and trimming come from the DNA, and the V and J calls and clone size come from that table. The sample contains about 240,000 clones, 75% to 85% of which appear only once. Germline values: CDR1 MNHNY, CDR2 SVGAGI (reference sequence). The CDR3 totals 15 residues. Deletions cut 0 bases from V and 1 base from J, with 9 bases between. These data are taken from a study of blood T cell repertoires in COVID-19. Study summary: The origin of the acute and convalescent COVID-19 samples was the United States, Italy and Spain.

Specimen: peripheral blood. This TCR was recovered from a woman aged 55-70 years with active or convalescent COVID-19. The rearrangement uses TRBV6-6 and TRBJ1-1; D call uncertain. CDR3 sequence reads: CASSYSPGQNTEAFF. As DNA, the CDR3 is TGTGCCAGCAGTTACTCTCCTGGGCAGAACACTGAAGCTTTCTTT.